The entry below describes one T cell receptor beta chain. V shed 5 bases and J 6 bases; nucleotides not matched to a gene: 11. CDR1 and CDR2 (germline): SEHNR, FQNEAQ (reference sequence). CDR3 length: 15 residues. The data belong to a study of T cell changes during pregnancy in multiple sclerosis. Assay: immunoSEQ multiplex PCR; the TCRdb copy retains only in-frame clones and omits some. The sample includes more than 80,000 clones, about 89% of them seen just once. V gene TRBV7-9 combines with J gene TRBJ1-1; 8 nucleotides agree with TRBD1. The receptor was isolated from a female donor with multiple sclerosis, enrolled in a pregnancy study. This material consisted of peripheral blood, taken before pregnancy. This CDR3 is CASSPLGQGKSEAFF. The CDR3, as DNA: TGTGCCAGCAGCCCACTCGGACAGGGAAAATCTGAAGCTTTCTTT.